The 8 T cell receptor beta chains listed next were all sequenced from one sample in a study of cytomegalovirus exposure and HLA in healthy donors. PCR involved 60 Vbeta and 13 Jbeta primers. Some clones are missing from TCRdb's copy, which holds only in-frame ones; the method was immunoSEQ multiplex PCR. The sample consists of around 200,000 clones, roughly three quarters of them appearing once. The material sequenced was PBMCs. Receptors were obtained from a woman aged 18-35 years in good health and CMV-seronegative.

The chain recombines TRBV6-6 with TRBJ2-5; TRBD1 is a possible D gene (7 bases). The germline V and J ends were trimmed by 9 bases and 5 bases, with 16 bases remaining between them. The length of the CDR3 is 13 residues. Germline CDR1 is MNHNY and CDR2 is SVGAGI (reference sequence). DNA of the CDR3: TGTGCCAGTAGAACAGGGGAGGAGGAGACCCAGTACTTC. Protein sequence: CASRTGEEETQYF.

A word on this clone: This same CDR3 is encoded by further DNA sequences in the sample. This chain connects TRBV19 to TRBJ1-5; 8 bases line up with TRBD1. Trimming at V came to 6 bases and at J to 4 bases, leaving 5 bases not matched to a gene. Germline V lookup: CDR1 LNHDA, CDR2 SQIVND (reference sequence). This CDR3 contains 14 residues. CDR3 DNA sequence: TGTGCCAGTAGCATAACAGGGGGTAATCAGCCCCAGCATTTT. The encoded protein is CASSITGGNQPQHF.

The chain joins TRBV5-4 to TRBJ2-1; 9 positions match TRBD1. V trimming: 0 bases; J trimming: 12 bases; junction bases outside the gene matches: 10. The CDR3 extends over 15 amino acids. Germline CDR1 SGHNT, CDR2 YYREEE (reference sequence). CDR3 amino acids: CASSLAQGAQGSQFF. In DNA form, the CDR3 reads TGTGCCAGCAGCTTGGCACAGGGGGCGCAAGGATCGCAGTTCTTC.

The genes are TRBV6-5 and TRBJ1-5, with TRBD1 identical over 7 bases. The CDR3 runs to 15 residues. The V gene's germline CDR1 is MNHEY and CDR2 SVGAGI. V dropped 5 bases and J dropped 0; count of bases not matched to a gene: 4. CDR3 coding DNA: TGTGCCAGCAGTCGACAGGGCCTTAGCAATCAGCCCCAGCATTTT. Translated, it gives CASSRQGLSNQPQHF.

This clone has just a few counts. V gene TRBV27 combines with J gene TRBJ1-4; D is unclear. V lost 5 bases and J lost 6, with 13 bases in between. The CDR3 loop spans 14 amino acids. Germline V lookup: CDR1 MNHEY, CDR2 SMNVEV (reference sequence). The CDR3 coding sequence is TGTGCCAGCAGTCCGCCCGGCGGTCATGAAAAACTGTTTTTT. Its translation is CASSPPGGHEKLFF. The full variable domain, in which reference TRBV27 and TRBJ1-4 provide the parts outside the CDR3, is EAQVTQNPRYLITVTGKKLTVTCSQNMNHEYMSWYRQDPGLGLRQIYYSMNVEVTDKGDVPEGYKVSRKEKRNFPLILESPSPNQTSLYFCASSPPGGHEKLFFGSGTQLSVL.

With respect to this clone: Other DNA sequences within the sample encode an identical CDR3. The V call is TRBV19, the J call TRBJ2-5; D might be TRBD2 (5 bases). V dropped 3 bases and J dropped 4 bases, with 9 bases sitting between them. The CDR3 extends over 13 amino acids. Germline V CDR1 and CDR2: LNHDA, SQIVND (reference sequence). The CDR3 DNA sequence: TGTGCCAGTAGTATCGCTGGAGGAGAGACCCAGTACTTC. It specifies CASSIAGGETQYF.

The V gene is TRBV19, the J gene TRBJ2-7, with D tentatively TRBD1 (5 bases). Trimming left V 3 bases short and J 2 bases short, with 5 bases between. Germline lookup yields CDR1 LNHDA and CDR2 SQIVND (reference sequence). The CDR3 has 12 amino acids. For the CDR3, the DNA is TGTGCCAGTAGTATGACAGCCTACGAGCAGTACTTC. It codes for CASSMTAYEQYF.

The chain is built from TRBV19 and TRBJ1-1; D is ambiguous. The V gene lost 5 bases and the J gene lost 4 bases, with 14 bases spanning the gap. Germline CDR1 LNHDA, CDR2 SQIVND (reference sequence). The CDR3 contains 14 residues. The CDR3 DNA is TGTGCCAGTAGTGCTTCCTCTTTCGGCACTGAAGCTTTCTTT. This translates into CASSASSFGTEAFF.